This T cell receptor (beta chain) was captured in a study of shared clonotypes between healthy human individuals. Trimming shortened V by 10 bases and J by 0 bases, and 13 bases separated the two germline ends. Per germline, CDR1 MNHNS and CDR2 SASEGT. The CDR3 length is 14 residues. Authors' processing steps: Filtering was not the same, since immunoSEQ gave junction-only sequences without quality scores. The table came from immunoSEQ multiplex PCR; TCRdb's copy has only in-frame clones and leaves some out. V and J calls and clone size are given by that table; D and trimming were obtained from the DNA. The sample shows some 1.5 million clones, around 95% of them seen only once.

Specimen: naive CD4+ T cells sorted from blood. Stated subset: CD45RA+ positively selected. The chain is built from TRBV6-1 and TRBJ1-3; D is undetermined. This sequence originates from a young man in good health. CDR3 DNA sequence: TGTGCCACCTCAAACCGTCGCTCTGGAAACACCATATATTTT. This translates into CATSNRRSGNTIYF.